This T cell receptor beta chain was captured by sequencing in a study of post-analysis software for immune sequencing data. Study context: Recorded disease courses covered relapsing-remitting, secondary progressive and progressive-relapsing multiple sclerosis. Some patients had no subtype annotation.

Overall study findings and caveats: F measure grouped same-batch samples tightly together. Controls significantly exceeded multiple sclerosis patients in normalized Chao1 diversity. Controls had lower frequencies than patients of 4 or 5 TRBV segments, which included TRBV5-6, TRBV5-1 and TRBV20-1.

Tagging with unique molecular identifiers was a feature of the TCR beta cDNA libraries. T cells numbering roughly 0.9 to 10 million yielded cDNA molecules that totaled roughly 500,000. TCRdb passed the PCR reads through MiXCR, listing each CDR3 protein once. The repertoire holds approximately 160,000 distinct CDR3 sequences, with approximately 30% as singletons. Concerning this clonotype itself: The antigen is undetermined. Just one base apart from a much larger clone, this may be a read error.

The germline CDR1 and CDR2 sequences are SGHTA and FQGNSA. The CDR3 runs to 15 residues. This receptor was obtained from a girl aged 10 to 17 with multiple sclerosis. Sequencing was carried out using blood. The rearrangement joins TRBV7-2 to TRBJ2-5; D possibly matches TRBD1 or TRBD2 (6 bases each). CDR3 sequence: CAGSFRGRKQETQYF. The DNA of the CDR3 is TGTGCCGGCAGCTTTCGGGGGCGTAAGCAAGAGACCCAGTACTTC.